This entry features one TCR beta chain sequence. This may be a read error, as it is one base from a much larger clone. The record originates from a study of molecular identifiers for immune sequencing clone quantification. Previously described methods and listed TCR primers were used for bulk TCR libraries. TCRdb reanalysed the PCR reads using MiXCR and keeps one entry per CDR3 protein. The table includes 460,000 or so distinct CDR3 sequences, about 26% detected once. CDR1 is MGHRA, CDR2 YSYEKL, per germline. This CDR3 comprises 15 residues. Sequenced sample: naive CD8+ T cells from blood, with Jurkat cell RNA spiked in. Subset denoted: FACS-sorted CD8+CD4-CCR7+CD45RA+ naive T cells. The chain couples TRBV4-1 to TRBJ1-5; D gene uncertain. The origin of this receptor is a human donor in good health. Some libraries in this study had Jurkat cell RNA spiked in. In nucleotides, the CDR3 is TGCGCCAGCAGCCAAGATCCCCTTAGCAATCAGCCCCTGCATTTT. This encodes CASSQDPLSNQPLHF.